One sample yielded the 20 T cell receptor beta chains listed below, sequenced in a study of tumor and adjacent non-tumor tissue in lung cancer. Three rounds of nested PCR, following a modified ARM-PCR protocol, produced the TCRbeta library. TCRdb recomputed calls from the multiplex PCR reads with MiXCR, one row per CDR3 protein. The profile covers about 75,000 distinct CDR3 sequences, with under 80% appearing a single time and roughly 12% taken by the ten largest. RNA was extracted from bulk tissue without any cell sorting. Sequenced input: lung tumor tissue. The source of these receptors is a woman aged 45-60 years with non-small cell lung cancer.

The CDR3 DNA sequence: TGTGCCAGCAGCCAAATTAGAATTCTCTACAATGAGCAGTTCTTC. Translated, it gives CASSQIRILYNEQFF. V usage is TRBV14 and J usage is TRBJ2-1, with D unresolved. The CDR3 is made up of 15 amino acids. The germline V gene encodes CDR1 SGHDN and CDR2 FVKESK. Trimming cost V 2 bases and J 3 bases, with 11 bases left between them.

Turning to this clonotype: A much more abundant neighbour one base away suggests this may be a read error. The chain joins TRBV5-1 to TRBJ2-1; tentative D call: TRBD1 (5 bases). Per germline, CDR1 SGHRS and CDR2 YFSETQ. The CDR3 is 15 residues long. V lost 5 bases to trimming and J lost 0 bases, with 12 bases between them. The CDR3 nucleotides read TGCGCCAGCAGGTTTAGGGGTACCTCCTACAATGAGCAGTTCTTC. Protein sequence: CASRFRGTSYNEQFF.

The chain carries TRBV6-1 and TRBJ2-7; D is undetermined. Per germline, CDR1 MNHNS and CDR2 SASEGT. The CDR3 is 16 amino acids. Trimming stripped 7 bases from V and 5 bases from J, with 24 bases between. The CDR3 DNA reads TGTGCCAGCAATGGCCACATAGCCCGAGGTGCCAACGAGCAGTACTTC. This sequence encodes CASNGHIARGANEQYF.

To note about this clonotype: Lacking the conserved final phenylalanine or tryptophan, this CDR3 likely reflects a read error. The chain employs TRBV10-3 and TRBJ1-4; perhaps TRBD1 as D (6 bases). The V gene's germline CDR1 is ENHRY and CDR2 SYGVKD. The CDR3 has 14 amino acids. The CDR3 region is CAISERGTNEKLFY. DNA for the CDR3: TGTGCCATCAGTGAGAGGGGGACGAATGAGAAACTGTTTTAT.

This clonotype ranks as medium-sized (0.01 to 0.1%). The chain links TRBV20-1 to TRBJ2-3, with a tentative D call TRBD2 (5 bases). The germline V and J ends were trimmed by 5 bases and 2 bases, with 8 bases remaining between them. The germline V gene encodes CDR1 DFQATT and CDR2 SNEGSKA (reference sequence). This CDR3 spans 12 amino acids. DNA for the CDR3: TGCAGTGCTCCGGGATCCACAGATACGCAGTATTTT. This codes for CSAPGSTDTQYF.

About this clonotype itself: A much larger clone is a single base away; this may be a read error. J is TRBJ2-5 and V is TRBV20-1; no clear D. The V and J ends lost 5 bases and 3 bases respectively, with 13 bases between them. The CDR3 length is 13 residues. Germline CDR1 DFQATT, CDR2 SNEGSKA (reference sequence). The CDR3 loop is CSAQQWLEETQYF. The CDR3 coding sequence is TGCAGTGCTCAGCAGTGGTTAGAAGAGACCCAGTACTTC.

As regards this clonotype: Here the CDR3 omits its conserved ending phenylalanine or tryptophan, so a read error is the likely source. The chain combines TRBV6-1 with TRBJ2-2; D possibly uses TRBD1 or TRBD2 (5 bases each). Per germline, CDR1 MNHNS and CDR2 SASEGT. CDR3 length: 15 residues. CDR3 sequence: CVSSDQDTHTGVLFS. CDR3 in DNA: TGTGTCAGCAGTGATCAGGACACCCACACCGGGGTGCTGTTTTCT.

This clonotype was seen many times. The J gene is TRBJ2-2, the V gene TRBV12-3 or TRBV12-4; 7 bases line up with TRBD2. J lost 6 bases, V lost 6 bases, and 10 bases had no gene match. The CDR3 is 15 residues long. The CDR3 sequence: CASREGGSGAGELFF. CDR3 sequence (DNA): TGTGCCAGCAGAGAGGGCGGGAGCGGGGCCGGGGAGCTGTTTTTT.

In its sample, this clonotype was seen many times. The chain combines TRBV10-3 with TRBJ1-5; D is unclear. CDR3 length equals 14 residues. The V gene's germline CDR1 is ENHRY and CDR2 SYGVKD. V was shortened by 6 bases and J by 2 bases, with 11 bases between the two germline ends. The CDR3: CAIRGAEGNQPQHF. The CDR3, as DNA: TGTGCCATCAGGGGCGCGGAAGGCAATCAGCCCCAGCATTTT.

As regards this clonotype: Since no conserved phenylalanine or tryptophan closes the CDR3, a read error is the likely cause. The CDR3 reads CASSRSGADDNEQFL. CDR3 in DNA: TGTGCCAGCAGTCGCTCCGGGGCGGATGACAATGAGCAGTTCTTA. J is TRBJ2-1 and V is TRBV6-2 or TRBV6-3; perhaps D is TRBD1 or TRBD2 (5 bases each). V shed 5 bases and J shed 5 bases, with 16 bases lying between them. The CDR3 is 15 residues long. Per germline, CDR1 MNHEY and CDR2 SVGEGT.

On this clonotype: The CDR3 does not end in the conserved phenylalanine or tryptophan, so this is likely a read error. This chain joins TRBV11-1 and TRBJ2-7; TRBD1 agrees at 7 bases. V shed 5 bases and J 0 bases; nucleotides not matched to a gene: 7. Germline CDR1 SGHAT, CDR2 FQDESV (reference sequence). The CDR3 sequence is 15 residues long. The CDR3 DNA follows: TGTGCCAGCAGCCGAACAGGGGCGGCCTCCTACGAGCAGTACAAC. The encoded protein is CASSRTGAASYEQYN.

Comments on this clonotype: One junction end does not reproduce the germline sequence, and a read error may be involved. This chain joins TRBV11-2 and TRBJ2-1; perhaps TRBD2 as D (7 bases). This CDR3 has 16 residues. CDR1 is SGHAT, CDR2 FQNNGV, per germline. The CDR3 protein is CTSSPWGLAEVGEQFF. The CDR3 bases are TGTACCAGCAGCCCATGGGGGCTAGCGGAAGTAGGTGAGCAGTTCTTC.

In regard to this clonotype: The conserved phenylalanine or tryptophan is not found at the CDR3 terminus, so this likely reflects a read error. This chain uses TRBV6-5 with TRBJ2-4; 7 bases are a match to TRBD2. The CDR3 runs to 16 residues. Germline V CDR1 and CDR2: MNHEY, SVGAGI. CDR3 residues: CASSEGTRLAENIQYL. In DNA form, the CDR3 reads TGTGCCAGCAGCGAAGGAACCAGACTAGCCGAAAACATTCAGTACCTC.

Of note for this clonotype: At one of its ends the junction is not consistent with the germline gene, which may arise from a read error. The CDR3 spells CANSLTGLNTEAIF. CDR3 DNA sequence: TGTGCCAACAGCTTGACAGGGCTGAACACTGAAGCTATATTT. V is TRBV11-2 and J is TRBJ1-1; TRBD1 aligns across 7 bases. The CDR3 contains 14 residues. Germline lookup yields CDR1 SGHAT and CDR2 FQNNGV. The whole variable domain, filled in from reference TRBV11-2 and TRBJ1-1, reads EAGVAQSPRYKIIEKRQSVAFWCNPISGHATLYWYQQILGQGPKLLIQFQNNGVVDDSQLPKDRFSAERLKGVDSTLKIQPAKLEDSAVYLCANSLTGLNTEAIFGQGTRLTVV.

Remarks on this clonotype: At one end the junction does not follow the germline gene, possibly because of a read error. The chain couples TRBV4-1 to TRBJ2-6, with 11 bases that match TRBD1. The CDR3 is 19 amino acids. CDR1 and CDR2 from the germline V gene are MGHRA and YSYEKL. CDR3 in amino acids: CASSQDWWTGGSGVNLLTF. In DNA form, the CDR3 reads TGCGCAAGCAGCCAAGATTGGTGGACAGGGGGCTCTGGGGTCAACCTCCTGACTTTC.

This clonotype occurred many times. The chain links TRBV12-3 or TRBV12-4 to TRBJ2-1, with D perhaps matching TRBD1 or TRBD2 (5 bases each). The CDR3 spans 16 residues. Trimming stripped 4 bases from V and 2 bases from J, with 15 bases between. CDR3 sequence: CASSSRDVGTYNEQFF. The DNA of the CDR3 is TGTGCCAGCAGTTCCCGGGACGTCGGAACCTACAATGAGCAGTTCTTC.

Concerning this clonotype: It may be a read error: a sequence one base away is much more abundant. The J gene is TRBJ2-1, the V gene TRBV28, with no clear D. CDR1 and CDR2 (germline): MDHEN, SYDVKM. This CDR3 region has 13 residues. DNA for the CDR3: TGTGTCAGCACCTTGGCGTTCCGGAATGAGCAGTTCTTC. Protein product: CVSTLAFRNEQFF.

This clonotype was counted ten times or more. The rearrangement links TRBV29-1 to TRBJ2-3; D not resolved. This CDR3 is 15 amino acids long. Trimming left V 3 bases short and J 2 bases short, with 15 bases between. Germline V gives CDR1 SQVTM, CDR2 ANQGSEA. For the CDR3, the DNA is TGCAGCGTTGACACCCCAATTATGTCCACAGATACGCAGTATTTT. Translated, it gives CSVDTPIMSTDTQYF.

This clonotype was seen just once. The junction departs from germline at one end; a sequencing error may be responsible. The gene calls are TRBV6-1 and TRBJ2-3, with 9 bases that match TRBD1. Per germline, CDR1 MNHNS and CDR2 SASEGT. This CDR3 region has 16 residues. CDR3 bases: TGTGACAGCAGTTCAGCTACGGGACAGGGAGTAGATACGCAGTATTTT. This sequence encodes CDSSSATGQGVDTQYF.

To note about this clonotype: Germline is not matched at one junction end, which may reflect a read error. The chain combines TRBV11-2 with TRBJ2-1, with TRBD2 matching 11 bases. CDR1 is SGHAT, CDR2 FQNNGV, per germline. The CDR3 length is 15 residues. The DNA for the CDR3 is TGTGCCAGCGGCTTAGAAGTTAGCGGGAGGGCTGAGCAGTTCTTT. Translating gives CASGLEVSGRAEQFF.